These 18 T cell receptor beta chains were all obtained from the same sample, sequenced in a study of blood T cells in healthy people across ages (dated by TCRdb to the mid-2010s). Library preparation used 5' RACE. The data were produced on an Illumina HiSeq 2500. The second PCR ran for about 7 to 11 cycles and used a J-beta primer mix along with a sample-barcoded 5' primer. TCRdb reprocessed the public reads (quality trimming at Q25 with fastp, clone calling with MiXCR) and kept in-frame beta chains. Entries are consolidated by CDR3 protein sequence, retaining the most common genes and DNA. This sample gives around 780,000 distinct CDR3 sequences in total; about 26% of them show up just once. The top ten clonotypes cover 3% of the sample. The same sample was also studied in work on T cells of mothers and their children.

Sequencing was carried out using blood. Receptors were obtained from a boy younger than 18 in good health.

The chain joins TRBV6-1 to TRBJ2-3; maybe TRBD1 (5 bases). The CDR3 has 14 amino acids. The germline V gene encodes CDR1 MNHNS and CDR2 SASEGT. V lost 4 bases and J lost 3, with 11 bases in between. CDR3 in DNA: TGTGCCAGCAGTGTCCAGGGCGGTACAGATACGCAGTATTTT. Its translation: CASSVQGGTDTQYF.

This chain uses TRBV3-1 with TRBJ2-1; TRBD1 might be the D (6 bases). In germline, CDR1 is LGHDT, CDR2 YNNKEL (reference sequence). The CDR3 length is 14 residues. V lost 3 bases and J 6 bases, leaving 12 bases between the germline ends. CDR3 coding DNA: TGTGCCAGCAGCCAGAACCGGGACACCAATGAGCAGTTCTTC. It codes for CASSQNRDTNEQFF.

This clonotype has a handful of counts. This chain links TRBV5-1 with TRBJ2-2; 15 positions agree with TRBD2. J was trimmed by 3 bases and V by 4 bases; bases with no gene match: 10. There are 19 residues in the CDR3. Germline V gene sequence: CDR1 SGHRS, CDR2 YFSETQ. The CDR3 spells CASSPRTSGGAGDTGELFF. The CDR3 nucleotides are TGCGCCAGCAGCCCCCGGACTAGCGGGGGGGCCGGGGACACCGGGGAGCTGTTTTTT.

The chain is built from TRBV28 and TRBJ2-1; a possible D gene is TRBD2 (6 bases). The DNA end is more similar to TRBJ2-5, so the J call may be wrong. The CDR3 has 16 amino acids. CDR1 MDHEN and CDR2 SYDVKM come from the germline V gene. Written as DNA, the CDR3 is TGTGCCAGCAGTAGCCCGGGACTGGAAACCAGAGAGACCCAGTACTTC. It specifies CASSSPGLETRETQYF.

This clonotype has more than one count but fewer than ten. The chain joins TRBV27 to TRBJ2-5, with unresolved D. CDR1 and CDR2 from the germline V gene are MNHEY and SMNVEV (reference sequence). Deletions cut 5 bases from V and 0 bases from J, with 16 bases between. The CDR3 contains 16 residues. The CDR3 protein is CASSPLVGPNQETQYF. The CDR3 nucleotides are TGTGCCAGCAGTCCGCTGGTAGGGCCCAACCAAGAGACCCAGTACTTC.

The chain employs TRBV10-3 and TRBJ2-2; no clear D. V was cut by 0 bases and J by 2 bases, with 7 bases left in between. This CDR3 contains 15 residues. From germline, CDR1 is ENHRY and CDR2 SYGVKD. CDR3 in DNA: TGTGCCATCAGTGAGTCGTCTTTTAACACCGGGGAGCTGTTTTTT. Protein: CAISESSFNTGELFF.

The rearrangement links TRBV29-1 to TRBJ2-1; TRBD2 might be the D (7 bases). The CDR3 is 16 amino acids. Trimming left V 5 bases short and J 0 bases short, with 17 bases between. From germline, CDR1 is SQVTM and CDR2 ANQGSEA. In DNA form, the CDR3 reads TGCAGCGTTTACCAGGGGTCTAGCGGCTCCTACAATGAGCAGTTCTTC. It translates to CSVYQGSSGSYNEQFF.

A remark on this clonotype: One end of the junction varies from germline; a read error may be responsible. J is TRBJ2-7 and V is TRBV7-9, with 9 positions matching TRBD1. Germline values: CDR1 SEHNR, CDR2 FQNEAQ (reference sequence). CDR3 length: 11 amino acids. Here the CDR3 DNA reads TGCGGGACAGGGAGTTCCTACGAGCAGTACTTC. Its translation: CGTGSSYEQYF.

The genes are TRBV30 and TRBJ2-3; D tentatively fits TRBD1 or TRBD2 (5 bases each). V lost 0 bases and J lost 3, with 10 bases in between. The CDR3 sequence is 14 residues long. Germline lookup yields CDR1 GTSNPN and CDR2 SVGIG (reference sequence). The CDR3, as DNA: TGTGCCTGGAGTGTACGAGGGGCGACAGATACGCAGTATTTT. Its protein is CAWSVRGATDTQYF.

This clonotype has a handful of counts. The gene calls are TRBV12-3 or TRBV12-4 and TRBJ1-1, with D possibly TRBD1 on 5 matching bases. Deletions cut 3 bases from V and 4 bases from J, with 12 bases between. There are 14 residues in the CDR3. The CDR3 spells CASSLNPGGTEAFF. CDR3 bases: TGTGCCAGCAGTTTGAACCCCGGGGGCACTGAAGCTTTCTTT.

The V call is TRBV2, the J call TRBJ2-5; D gene unclear. Germline V gene data show CDR1 as SNHLY and CDR2 as FYNNEI. Trimming left V 6 bases short and J 11 bases short, with 10 bases between. The CDR3 contains 10 residues. The CDR3 loop reads CASSLGRQYF. For the CDR3, the DNA is TGTGCCAGCAGCCTAGGCAGACAGTACTTC.

The chain links TRBV20-1 to TRBJ2-5; D assignment may be TRBD1 or TRBD2 (5 bases each). V lost 7 bases and J lost 4, with 16 bases in between. The CDR3 length is 13 residues. In germline, CDR1 is DFQATT, CDR2 SNEGSKA (reference sequence). The DNA for the CDR3 is TGCAGTGGGGTCAGGGAGTCCGCAGAGACCCAGTACTTC. Protein product: CSGVRESAETQYF.

This sequence joins TRBV4-1 and TRBJ2-3, with a possible D match to TRBD2 (5 bases). The CDR3 has 16 residues. Trimming took 4 bases from V and 2 from J, leaving 16 bases between them. In germline, CDR1 is MGHRA, CDR2 YSYEKL. The CDR3 sequence: CASSPQPGTFTDTQYF. In DNA, the CDR3 is TGCGCCAGCAGCCCCCAACCGGGAACTTTCACAGATACGCAGTATTTT.

This clonotype appeared a few times. At one end the junction does not follow the germline gene, possibly because of a read error. The rearrangement links TRBV6-5 to TRBJ2-5; the D is unclear. The J call may be in error: the DNA end matches TRBJ2-7 better. The CDR3 is 12 residues long. CDR1 MNHEY and CDR2 SVGAGI come from the germline V gene. The CDR3 bases are TGTGCCAGCAGTAACTCTTGGGGCGAGCAGTACTTC. It codes for CASSNSWGEQYF.

This clonotype was counted between two and nine times. The chain joins TRBV6-2 or TRBV6-3 to TRBJ2-5; D is unresolved. The J call may not be correct, given that the DNA end is closer to TRBJ2-1. The CDR3 runs 13 residues. Germline V gene lookup returns CDR1 MNHEY and CDR2 SVGEGT. The CDR3 DNA is TGTGCCAGCAGTTACGGATACTACAATGAGCAGTTCTTC. Protein: CASSYGYYNEQFF.

This clonotype was detected only a few times. The rearrangement links TRBV6-1 to TRBJ2-5; D is unclear. The J call may be faulty, since TRBJ2-7 better matches the DNA end. The CDR3 length is 12 residues. Per germline, CDR1 MNHNS and CDR2 SASEGT. CDR3 loop: CASTSLTYEQYF. The CDR3, as DNA: TGTGCCAGCACATCTCTAACCTACGAGCAGTACTTC.

The rearrangement joins TRBV30 to TRBJ2-5; tentative D call: TRBD1 (6 bases). Matching the DNA end better, TRBJ2-7 makes the J call doubtful. CDR1 and CDR2 from the germline V gene are GTSNPN and SVGIG (reference sequence). The length of the CDR3 is 13 residues. The CDR3 here is CAWSTGLAYEQYF. The CDR3 DNA sequence: TGTGCCTGGAGCACAGGGTTGGCCTACGAGCAGTACTTC.

This clonotype was recorded at least ten times. V is TRBV5-1 and J is TRBJ2-7; D may be TRBD1 (6 bases). The CDR3 has 13 residues. Looked up from germline, CDR1 is SGHRS and CDR2 is YFSETQ. V lost 2 bases to trimming and J lost 2 bases, with 8 bases between them. CDR3 bases: TGCGCCAGCAGCTTCCAGGGGCCCTACGAGCAGTACTTC. This translates into CASSFQGPYEQYF.